This T cell receptor beta chain stems from a study of T cell responses to AZD1222 COVID-19 vaccine. Overall study: Researchers grouped second doses given at about 4 or about 12 weeks into one pool.

Method: immunoSEQ multiplex PCR; TCRdb's copy keeps in-frame clones and lacks some. The table records about 100,000 clones, approximately 88% of them present only once. Germline loops: CDR1 MDHEN, CDR2 SYDVKM. Trimming stripped 6 bases from V and 10 bases from J, with 21 bases between. The CDR3 is made up of 14 amino acids. Notes on the study in general: Dominant CD4 TCR responses targeted spike regions 160-218 and 743-854. The number of AZD1222 recipients seropositive at baseline was only five to seven.

This clone appeared a single time. Its antigen remains unidentified. The sequences come from peripheral blood, collected on day 0 of AZD1222 vaccination. This TCR was recovered from an adult in good health. The chain is built from TRBV28 and TRBJ1-2; D is unclear. CDR3 sequence (DNA): TGTGCCAGCAGCTTAGACTCCGGGTCGCTAGTCTACACCTTC. Its translation: CASSLDSGSLVYTF.